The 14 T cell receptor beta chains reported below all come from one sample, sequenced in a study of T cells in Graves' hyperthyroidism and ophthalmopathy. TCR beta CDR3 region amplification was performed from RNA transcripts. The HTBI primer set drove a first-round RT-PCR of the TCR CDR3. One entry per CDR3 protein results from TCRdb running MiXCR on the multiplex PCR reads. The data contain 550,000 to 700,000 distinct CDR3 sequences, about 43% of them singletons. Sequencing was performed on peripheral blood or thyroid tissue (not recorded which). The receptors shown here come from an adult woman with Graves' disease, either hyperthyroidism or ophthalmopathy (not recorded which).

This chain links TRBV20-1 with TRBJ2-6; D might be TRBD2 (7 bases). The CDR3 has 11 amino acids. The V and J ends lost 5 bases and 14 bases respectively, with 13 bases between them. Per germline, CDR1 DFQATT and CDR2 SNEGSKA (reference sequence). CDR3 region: CSARGGDILTF. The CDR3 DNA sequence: TGCAGTGCTCGAGGGGGGGACATCCTGACTTTC.

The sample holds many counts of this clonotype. In DNA, the CDR3 is TGTGCCACCAGCAGATCTACAGTGGGTGGCTACACCTTC. Amino acid sequence: CATSRSTVGGYTF. The chain carries TRBV15 and TRBJ1-2, with no clear D. Trimming stripped 2 bases from V and 7 bases from J, with 11 bases between. Germline CDR1 LNHNV, CDR2 YYDKDF (reference sequence). The CDR3 spans 13 residues.

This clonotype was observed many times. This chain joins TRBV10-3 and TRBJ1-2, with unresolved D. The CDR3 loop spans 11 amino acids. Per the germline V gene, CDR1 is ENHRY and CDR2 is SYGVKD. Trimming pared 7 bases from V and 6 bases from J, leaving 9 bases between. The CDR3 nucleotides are TGTGCCATCAAGACCGAGCATGGCTACACCTTC. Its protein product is CAIKTEHGYTF.

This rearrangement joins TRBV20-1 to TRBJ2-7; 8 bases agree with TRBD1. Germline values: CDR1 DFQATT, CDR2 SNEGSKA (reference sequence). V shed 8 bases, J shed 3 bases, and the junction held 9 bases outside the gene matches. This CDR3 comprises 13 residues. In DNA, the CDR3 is TGCAGTCTTCGCCGGACAGGGAACTACGAGCAGTACTTC. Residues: CSLRRTGNYEQYF.

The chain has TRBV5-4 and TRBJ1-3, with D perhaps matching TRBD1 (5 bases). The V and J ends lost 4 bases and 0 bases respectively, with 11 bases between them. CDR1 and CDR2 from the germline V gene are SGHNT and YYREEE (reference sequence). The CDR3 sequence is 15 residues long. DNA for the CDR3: TGTGCCAGCAGCCTCGACAGAGCCTCTGGAAACACCATATATTTT. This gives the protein CASSLDRASGNTIYF.

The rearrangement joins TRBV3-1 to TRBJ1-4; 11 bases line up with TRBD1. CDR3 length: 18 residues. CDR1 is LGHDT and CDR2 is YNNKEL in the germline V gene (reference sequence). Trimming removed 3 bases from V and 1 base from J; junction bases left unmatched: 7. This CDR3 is CASSHGTGGRITNEKLFF. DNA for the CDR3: TGTGCCAGCAGCCACGGGACAGGGGGAAGGATAACTAATGAAAAACTGTTTTTT.

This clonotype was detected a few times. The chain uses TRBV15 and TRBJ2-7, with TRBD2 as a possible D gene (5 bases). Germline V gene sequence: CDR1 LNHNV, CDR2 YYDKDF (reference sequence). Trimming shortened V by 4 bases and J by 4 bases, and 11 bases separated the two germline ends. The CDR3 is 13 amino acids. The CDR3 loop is CATSKTTGYEQYF. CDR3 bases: TGTGCCACCAGCAAAACGACGGGATACGAGCAGTACTTC.

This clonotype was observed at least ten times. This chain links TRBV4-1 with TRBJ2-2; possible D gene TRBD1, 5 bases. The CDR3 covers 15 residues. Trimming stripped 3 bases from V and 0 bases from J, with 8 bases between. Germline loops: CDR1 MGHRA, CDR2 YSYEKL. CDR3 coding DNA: TGCGCCAGCAGCCAGGGGCTAGCGAACACCGGGGAGCTGTTTTTT. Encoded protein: CASSQGLANTGELFF.

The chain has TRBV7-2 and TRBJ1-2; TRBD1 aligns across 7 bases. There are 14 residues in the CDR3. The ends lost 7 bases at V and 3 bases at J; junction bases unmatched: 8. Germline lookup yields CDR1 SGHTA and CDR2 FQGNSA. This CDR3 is CASTTSRGDYGYTF. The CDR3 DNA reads TGTGCCAGCACCACAAGCAGGGGGGACTATGGCTACACCTTC.

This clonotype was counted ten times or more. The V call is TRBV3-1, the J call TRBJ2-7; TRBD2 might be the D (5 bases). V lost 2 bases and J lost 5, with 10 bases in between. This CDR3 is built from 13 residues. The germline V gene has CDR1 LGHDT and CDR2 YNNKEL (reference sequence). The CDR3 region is CASSQLSADEQYF. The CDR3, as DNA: TGTGCCAGCAGCCAACTCTCAGCGGACGAGCAGTACTTC.

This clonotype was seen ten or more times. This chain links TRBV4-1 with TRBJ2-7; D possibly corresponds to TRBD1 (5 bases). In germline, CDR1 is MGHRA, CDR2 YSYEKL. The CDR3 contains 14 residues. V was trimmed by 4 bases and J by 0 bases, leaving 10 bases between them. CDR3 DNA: TGCGCCAGCAGCCGACGACAGAGCTCCTACGAGCAGTACTTC. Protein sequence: CASSRRQSSYEQYF.

The CDR3 DNA reads as TGCGCCAGCAGCGAACCGGGACATGGGGCCGGGGAGCAGTACTTC. This codes for CASSEPGHGAGEQYF. This rearrangement joins TRBV5-1 to TRBJ2-7, with a possible D match to TRBD1 (6 bases). The CDR3 sequence is 15 residues long. Per germline, CDR1 SGHRS and CDR2 YFSETQ. The V gene lost 4 bases and the J gene lost 7 bases, with 21 bases spanning the gap. Combining the CDR3 with reference TRBV5-1 and TRBJ2-7 gives the whole variable domain KAGVTQTPRYLIKTRGQQVTLSCSPISGHRSVSWYQQTPGQGLQFLFEYFSETQRNKGNFPGRFSGRQFSNSRSEMNVSTLELGDSALYLCASSEPGHGAGEQYFGPGTRLTVT.

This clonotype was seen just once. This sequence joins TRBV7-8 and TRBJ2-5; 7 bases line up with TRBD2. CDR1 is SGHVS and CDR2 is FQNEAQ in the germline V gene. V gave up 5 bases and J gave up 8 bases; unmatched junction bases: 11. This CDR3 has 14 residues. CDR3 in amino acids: CASSHGAGEATQYF. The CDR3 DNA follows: TGTGCCAGCAGCCATGGTGCGGGGGAGGCTACCCAGTACTTC.

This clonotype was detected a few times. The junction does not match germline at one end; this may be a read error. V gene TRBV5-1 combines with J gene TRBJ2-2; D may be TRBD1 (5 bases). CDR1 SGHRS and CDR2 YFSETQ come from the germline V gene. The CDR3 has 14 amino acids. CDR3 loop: CASASGQNTGELFF. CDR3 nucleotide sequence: TGCGCCAGCGCCTCAGGGCAGAACACTGGGGAGCTGTTTTTT.